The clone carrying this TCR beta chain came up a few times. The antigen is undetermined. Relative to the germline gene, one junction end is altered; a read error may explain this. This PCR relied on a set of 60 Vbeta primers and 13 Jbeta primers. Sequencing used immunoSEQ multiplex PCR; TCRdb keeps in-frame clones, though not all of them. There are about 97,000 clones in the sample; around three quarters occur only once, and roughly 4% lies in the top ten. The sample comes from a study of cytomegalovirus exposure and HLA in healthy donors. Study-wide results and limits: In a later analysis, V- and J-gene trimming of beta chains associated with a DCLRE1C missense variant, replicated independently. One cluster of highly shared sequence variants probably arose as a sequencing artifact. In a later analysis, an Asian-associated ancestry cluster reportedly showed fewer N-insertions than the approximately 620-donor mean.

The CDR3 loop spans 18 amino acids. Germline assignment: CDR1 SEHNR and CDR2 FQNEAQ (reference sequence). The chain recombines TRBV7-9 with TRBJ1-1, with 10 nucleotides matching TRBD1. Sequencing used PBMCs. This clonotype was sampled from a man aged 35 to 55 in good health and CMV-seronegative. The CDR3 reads CSSSSSLTGGGWGTEAFF. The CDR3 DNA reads TGTTCCAGCAGCTCGAGTTTGACAGGGGGCGGATGGGGCACTGAAGCTTTCTTT.